What follows is one T cell receptor beta chain and its context. Antigen unknown. TRB rearrangements spanning V, D and J were amplified using mixed TRB-A/B primers. TCRdb redid the calling of the multiplex PCR reads with MiXCR, one entry per CDR3 protein. The sample holds 10,000 to 15,000 distinct CDR3 sequences, approximately 40% seen once. The data are from a study of T cell repertoires in aging, cancer and after chemotherapy. Findings of the study overall: Loss of evenness, beyond lost richness, contributed to age-related TCR diversity decline in cancer patients.

The template was genomic DNA from peripheral blood, not RNA. The specimen was blood. The receptor's source is a human donor in good health. The donor label of this sample is uncertain.

The CDR3 nucleotides read TGTGCCAGCAGTCGGACAGGTACGGCAGATACGCAGTATTTT. It codes for CASSRTGTADTQYF. The chain joins TRBV6-4 to TRBJ2-3, with TRBD1 identical over 7 bases. Germline values: CDR1 MRHNA, CDR2 SNTAGT. CDR3 length: 14 residues. The ends lost 5 bases at V and 4 bases at J; junction bases unmatched: 6.